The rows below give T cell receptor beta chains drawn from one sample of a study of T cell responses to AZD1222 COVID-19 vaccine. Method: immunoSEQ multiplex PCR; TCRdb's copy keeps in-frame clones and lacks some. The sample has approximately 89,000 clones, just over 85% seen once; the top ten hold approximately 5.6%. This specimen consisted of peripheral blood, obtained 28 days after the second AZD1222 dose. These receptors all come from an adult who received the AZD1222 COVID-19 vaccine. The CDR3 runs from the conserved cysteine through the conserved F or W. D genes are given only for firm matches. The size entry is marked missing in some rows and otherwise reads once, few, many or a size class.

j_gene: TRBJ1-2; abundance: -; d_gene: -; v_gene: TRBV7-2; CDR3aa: CASSSHPGGGYTF; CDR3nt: TGTGCCAGCAGCTCTCATCCCGGTGGAGGCTACACCTTC
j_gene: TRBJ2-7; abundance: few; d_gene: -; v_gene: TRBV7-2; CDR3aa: CASSLVGPGTEQYF; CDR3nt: TGTGCCAGCAGCTTAGTCGGGCCAGGCACCGAGCAGTACTTC
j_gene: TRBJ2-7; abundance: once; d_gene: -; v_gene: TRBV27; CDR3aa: CASSFVGTAEQYF; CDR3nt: TGTGCCAGCAGTTTCGTGGGGACGGCCGAGCAGTACTTC
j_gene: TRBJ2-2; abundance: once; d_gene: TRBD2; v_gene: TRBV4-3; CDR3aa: CASSQGPGGDLAGGRTGELFF; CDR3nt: TGCGCCAGCAGCCAAGGTCCCGGGGGGGACCTAGCGGGAGGGCGCACCGGGGAGCTGTTTTTT
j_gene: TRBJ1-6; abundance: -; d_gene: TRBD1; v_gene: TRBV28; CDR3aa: CASSFYGGQGNSPLHF; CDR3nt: TGTGCCAGCAGTTTTTATGGCGGACAGGGTAATTCACCCCTCCACTTT
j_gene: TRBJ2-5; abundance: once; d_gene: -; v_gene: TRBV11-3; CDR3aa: CASSLVLQETQYF; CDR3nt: TGTGCCAGCAGCTTAGTTCTTCAAGAGACCCAGTACTTC
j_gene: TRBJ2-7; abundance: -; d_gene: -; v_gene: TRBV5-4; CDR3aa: CASSIVGYEQYF; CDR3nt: TGTGCCAGCAGCATCGTCGGGTACGAGCAGTACTTC
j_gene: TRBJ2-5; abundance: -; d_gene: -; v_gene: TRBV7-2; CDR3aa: CASSLRTERRETQYF; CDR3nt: TGTGCCAGCAGCTTGAGGACTGAGCGGAGGGAGACCCAGTACTTC
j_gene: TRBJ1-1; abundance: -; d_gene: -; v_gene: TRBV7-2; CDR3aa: CASSLAPDKGRAFF; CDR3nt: TGTGCCAGCAGCTTAGCGCCGGACAAGGGGAGAGCTTTCTTT
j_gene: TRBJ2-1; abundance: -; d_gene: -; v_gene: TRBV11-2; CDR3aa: CASSLGTLNEQFF; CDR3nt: TGTGCCAGCAGCTTAGGGACCCTCAATGAGCAGTTCTTC
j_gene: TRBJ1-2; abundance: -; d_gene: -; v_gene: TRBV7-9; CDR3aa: CASSLQGPYGYTF; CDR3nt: TGTGCCAGCAGCTTACAAGGCCCATATGGCTACACCTTC
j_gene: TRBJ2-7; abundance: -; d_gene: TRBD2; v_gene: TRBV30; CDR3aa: CAWRGGTSGNSYEQYF; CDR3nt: TGTGCCTGGAGGGGGGGGACTAGCGGGAACTCCTACGAGCAGTACTTC
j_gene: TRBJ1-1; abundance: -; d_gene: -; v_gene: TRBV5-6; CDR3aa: CASSLERRPQAFF; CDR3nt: TGTGCCAGCAGCTTGGAGCGCCGACCACAGGCTTTCTTT
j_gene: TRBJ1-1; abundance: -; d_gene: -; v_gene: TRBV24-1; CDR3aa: CATSVGEGAEAFF; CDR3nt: TGTGCCACCAGTGTGGGGGAAGGGGCTGAAGCTTTCTTT
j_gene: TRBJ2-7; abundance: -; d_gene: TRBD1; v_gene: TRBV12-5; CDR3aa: CASAHRGQGPPGEQYF; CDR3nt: TGTGCTAGTGCCCATAGGGGACAGGGCCCTCCTGGCGAGCAGTACTTC
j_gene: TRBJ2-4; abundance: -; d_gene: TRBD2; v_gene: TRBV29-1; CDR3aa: CSERELVKNIQYF; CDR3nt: TGCAGCGAGCGGGAGTTGGTCAAAAACATTCAGTACTTC
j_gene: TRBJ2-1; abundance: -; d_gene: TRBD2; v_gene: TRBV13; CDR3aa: CASSLYGRAYGNEQFF; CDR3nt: TGTGCCAGCAGCTTATACGGGAGGGCCTATGGTAATGAGCAGTTCTTC
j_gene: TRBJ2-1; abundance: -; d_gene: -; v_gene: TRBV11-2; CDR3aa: CASRGQGAYNEQFF; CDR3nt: TGTGCCAGCAGGGGGCAGGGTGCCTACAATGAGCAGTTCTTC
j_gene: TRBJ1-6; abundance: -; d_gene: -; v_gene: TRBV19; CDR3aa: CASSPQGTAHSPLHF; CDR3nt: TGTGCCAGTAGTCCACAGGGTACAGCCCATTCACCCCTCCACTTT
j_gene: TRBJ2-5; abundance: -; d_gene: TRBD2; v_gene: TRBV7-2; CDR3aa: CASSAQAGGRKTQYF; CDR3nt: TGTGCCAGCAGCGCGCAAGCGGGGGGCCGAAAGACCCAGTACTTC
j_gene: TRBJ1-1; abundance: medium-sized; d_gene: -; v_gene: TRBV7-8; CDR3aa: CASSRIDHRSTEAFF; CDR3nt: TGTGCCAGCAGCCGGATAGACCACAGGTCCACTGAAGCTTTCTTT
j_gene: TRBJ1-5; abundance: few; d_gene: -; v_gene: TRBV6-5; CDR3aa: CASSYTLPGTNQPQHF; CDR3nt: TGTGCCAGCAGTTACACTTTGCCCGGGACCAATCAGCCCCAGCATTTT
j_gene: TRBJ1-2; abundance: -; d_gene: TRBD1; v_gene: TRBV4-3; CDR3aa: CASSQDARRTGHANGYTF; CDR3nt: TGCGCCAGCAGCCAAGACGCGCGTAGGACAGGTCATGCTAACGGCTACACCTTC
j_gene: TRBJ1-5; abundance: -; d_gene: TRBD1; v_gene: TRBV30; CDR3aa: CAWGGRTGDQPQHF; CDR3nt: TGTGCCTGGGGAGGTCGGACAGGCGATCAGCCCCAGCATTTT